This T cell receptor (beta chain) was sequenced during a study of T cell responses to AZD1222 COVID-19 vaccine. Study findings and constraints: At baseline, just five to seven AZD1222 recipients tested seropositive. Reportedly, nearly half of unique spike TCRs recognized epitopes outside B.1.351/B.1.1.7 mutations. Repertoires in all cases were sampled only once the peak T cell response had passed. Distributed over spike, vaccine-associated CD4 TCRs predominated at 160-218 and 743-854.

The V end was cut by 10 bases, the J end by 3 bases, with 12 bases between. In germline, CDR1 is SNHLY, CDR2 FYNNEI. The CDR3 spans 13 residues. With respect to this clone: Its specificity is not known.

Method: immunoSEQ multiplex PCR; TCRdb's copy keeps in-frame clones and lacks some. The sample consists of roughly 130,000 clones, 80% to 95% of them appearing once. This clonotype was sampled from an adult who received the AZD1222 COVID-19 vaccine. This material consisted of peripheral blood, taken 28 days after the second AZD1222 dose. This rearrangement joins TRBV2 to TRBJ2-2, with D possibly matching TRBD2 (5 bases). The CDR3 sequence: CATGGRDTGELFF. The CDR3 DNA is TGTGCCACCGGCGGGCGGGACACCGGGGAGCTGTTTTTT. Full variable domain (missing parts from reference TRBV2 and TRBJ2-2): EPEVTQTPSHQVTQMGQEVILRCVPISNHLYFYWYRQILGQKVEFLVSFYNNEISEKSEIFDDQFSVERPDGSNFTLKIRSTKLEDSAMYFCATGGRDTGELFFGEGSRLTVL.